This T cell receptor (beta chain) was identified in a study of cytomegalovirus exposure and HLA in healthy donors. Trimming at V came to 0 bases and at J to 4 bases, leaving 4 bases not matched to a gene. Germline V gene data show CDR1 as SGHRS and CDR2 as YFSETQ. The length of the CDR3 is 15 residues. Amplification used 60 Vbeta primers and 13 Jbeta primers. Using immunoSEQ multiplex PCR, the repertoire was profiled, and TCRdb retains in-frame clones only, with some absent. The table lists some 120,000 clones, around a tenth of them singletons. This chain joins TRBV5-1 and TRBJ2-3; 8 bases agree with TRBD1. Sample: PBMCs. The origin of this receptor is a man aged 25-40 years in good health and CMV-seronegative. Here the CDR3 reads CASSLVQGAADTQYF. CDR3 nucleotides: TGCGCCAGCAGCTTGGTTCAGGGGGCGGCAGATACGCAGTATTTT.